Sequencing of this T cell receptor beta chain was carried out in a study of cytomegalovirus exposure and HLA in healthy donors. The primer mix had 60 Vbeta and 13 Jbeta primers. Only in-frame clones appear in the TCRdb table, and some are missing; sequencing was by immunoSEQ multiplex PCR. The data hold more than 110,000 clones, with around 76% observed a single time. A remark on this clone: Its matching antigen is unknown.

Findings of the study overall: Reported results showed that the classifier diagnosed cytomegalovirus status with high specificity and sensitivity. Several of the most significant clusters were apparently associated with common viral pathogens in a later analysis. CMV serostatus was the only recorded immune exposure for donors.

J was trimmed by 4 bases and V by 6 bases; bases with no gene match: 7. The length of the CDR3 is 15 residues. CDR1 is ENHRY, CDR2 SYGVKD, per germline. The V call is TRBV10-3, the J call TRBJ1-4, with 8 bases identical to TRBD1. The TCR comes from a man between 18 and 35 years old in good health and CMV-seronegative. Sequences were obtained from PBMCs. As DNA, the CDR3 is TGTGCCATCAGCCCTTCCGGACAGGGTAATGAAAAACTGTTTTTT. It codes for CAISPSGQGNEKLFF.